This TCR beta chain derives from a study of blood T cell repertoires in acute mononucleosis (dated by TCRdb to 2020 to 2021). With respect to the entire study: Acute-phase samples were taken within 2 weeks of symptom onset, representing the primary response. During acute infection, about 2% and 1.2% of blood CD8 T cells were made up of mean YVL-BR-specific and GLC-BM-specific cells, respectively. A mean blood EBV load of 3.8 log10 genome copies per million B cells was observed during acute infection, and a mean blood EBV load of 2.6 was observed at convalescence.

The paper as a whole reports these results and caveats: With just a few donors in the cohort, the group averages were based on very few individuals. Low acute-to-convalescent clonotype overlap might partly reflect sampling error, because only a fraction of each donor's blood was analyzed. Although only about 9% of unique acute clonotypes carried over into convalescence, these persisting clonotypes made up most of the response, and the remainder were seemingly replaced by new, diverse de novo clonotypes. In TCR repertoire selection for BRLF1 (YVL-BR), TCRalpha CDR3 motifs took on a dominant role, whereas TCRbeta played only a minimal one.

Comments on this clone: No base quality information exists; no much larger clone differs at one position.

For TCR profiling, total RNA from no fewer than 9,500 sorted tetramer+ CD8 T cells was reverse transcribed into cDNA. CDR3 regions were amplified by PCR with primers annealing to V and J regions, adding unique molecular identifiers to track templates. TCRalpha and TCRbeta chains were profiled using the immunoSEQ platform, including its sequencing and error-correction standards. The study's processing was this. Clonal copy numbers were corrected for sequencing and PCR errors, and CDR3s were defined according to IMGT conventions. Only productive rearrangements were analyzed, using immunoSEQ Analyzer versions 2.0 and 3.0, with gene-pairing frequencies processed further in Microsoft Excel. Circos plots were used to visualize V-J pairings, and MEME plus a custom motifSearch program were used to find CDR3 motifs. The OLGA algorithm was used to calculate the probability of generation of TCR sequences. A clonotype seen at both visits was called persistent, a clonotype seen only at the acute visit was called nonpersistent, and a clonotype seen only at convalescence was called de novo. An amino acid clonotype used by more than one donor was defined as a public TCR. Drawn from immuneACCESS, this table holds only the in-frame rearrangements with V and J called that TCRdb kept. Clones are partly lost; checked studies trace under half to an unresolved V gene and leave the rest unexplained. V and J calls and clone size follow that table, whereas D and trimming were derived from the DNA. For this sample there are 6,000 to 9,000 clones; approximately 26% appear just once. Around 30% of the sample is taken by the ten largest.

The CDR3 spans 12 residues, from the cysteine through the phenylalanine. This entry keeps only the CDR3 DNA: 36 bases, framed from base 1. V loses 7 bases, J loses 8 bases, and the germline ends lie 12 bases apart. CDR1 is given as SGHTA and CDR2 as FQGNSA, both from the germline V gene. The label giving this sample's time point can be read as: acute infectious mononucleosis, at clinical presentation within 2 weeks of symptom onset (visit 1). The study tracked CD8 T cell responses to two immunodominant EBV epitopes, BRLF1 109 (YVL-BR) and BMLF1 280 (GLC-BM), over primary infection. Primary EBV infection was indicated by a positive serum heterophile antibody test and EBV viral capsid antigen-specific IgM. Magnetic positive selection (MACS) was first used to enrich total CD8 T cells from PBMCs. Live CD3+ CD8+ tetramer+ cells were sorted on a FACSAria III to over 90% purity. A PE-conjugated tetramer loaded with the BRLF1 109-117 peptide was used to sort the cells. TCR repertoires of EBV epitope-specific CD8 T cells were deep-sequenced directly ex vivo after tetramer sorting, at acute infection and at convalescence. Donors were three people aged roughly 18 to 30 with clinical acute infectious mononucleosis and laboratory evidence of primary EBV infection. Heparinized peripheral blood was drawn at clinical presentation with mononucleosis symptoms and was drawn again about 6 months later. Ficoll-Paque density gradient centrifugation was used to isolate PBMCs.

Rearrangement joined TRBV7-2 to TRBJ2-1; TRBD1 is perhaps the D gene, given 5 matching bases. The sequence came from a woman under 30 with infectious mononucleosis caused by EBV. This sample comprised EBV YVL epitope tetramer+ CD8+ T cells sorted from PBMCs, obtained during acute infectious mononucleosis. What the cell subset or site label conveys for this sample: CD8 T cells binding a tetramer with EBV BRLF1 109-117 peptide (YVL-BR). The CDR3 reads CASILIGDEQFF. The DNA sequence follows: TGTGCCAGCATTCTGATAGGGGATGAGCAGTTCTTC.